This record concerns one T cell receptor beta chain sequence. This record comes from a study of blood T cell repertoires in COVID-19. Sequencing was performed with immunoSEQ multiplex PCR; in TCRdb, only in-frame clones are kept and a portion is missing. The data hold around 300,000 clones, with around 85% observed a single time. The V gene's germline CDR1 is SEHNR and CDR2 FQNEAQ (reference sequence). The CDR3 extends over 15 amino acids. V lost 4 bases and J lost 9; bases outside the gene matches: 7. This TCR was recovered from a human donor in a cohort sampled during active COVID-19. The V gene is TRBV7-9, the J gene TRBJ2-1; 12 nucleotides agree with TRBD2. The sequenced sample was peripheral blood. The CDR3 nucleotides are TGTGCCAGCAGCTCACCTACTAGCGGGGGGTTTGAGCAGTTCTTC. Translated, it gives CASSSPTSGGFEQFF. The entire variable domain, with the rest obtained from reference TRBV7-9 and TRBJ2-1, is as follows: DTGVSQNPRHKITKRGQNVTFRCDPISEHNRLYWYRQTLGQGPEFLTYFQNEAQLEKSRLLSDRFSAERPKGSFSTLEIQRTEQGDSAMYLCASSSPTSGGFEQFFGPGTRLTVL.